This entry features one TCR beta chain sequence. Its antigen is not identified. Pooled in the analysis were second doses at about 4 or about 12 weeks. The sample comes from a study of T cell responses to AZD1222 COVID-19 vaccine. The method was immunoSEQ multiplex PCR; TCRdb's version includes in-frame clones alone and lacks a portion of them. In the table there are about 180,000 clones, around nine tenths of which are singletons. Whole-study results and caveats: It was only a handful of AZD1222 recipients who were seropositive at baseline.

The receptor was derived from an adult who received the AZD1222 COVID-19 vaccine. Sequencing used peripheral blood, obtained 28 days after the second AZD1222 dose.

CDR3 in amino acids: CASSHGTRAGELFF. The CDR3 DNA sequence: TGTGCCAGCAGTCATGGGACTAGAGCCGGGGAGCTGTTTTTT. The rearrangement joins TRBV28 to TRBJ2-2, with 8 bases fitting TRBD2. The CDR3 consists of 14 residues. Trimming took 5 bases from V and 6 from J; bases not matched to a gene: 5. The germline V gene has CDR1 MDHEN and CDR2 SYDVKM.